One TCR beta chain is described in this entry. Its target is not known. Using immunoSEQ multiplex PCR, the repertoire was profiled, and TCRdb retains in-frame clones only, with some absent. The sample holds fewer than 90,000 clones; 83% are singletons and the top ten take around 0.76%. The source of the sample is a study of radiotherapy plus CTLA-4 blockade in lung cancer. Overall study results and limits: Best predicting response, reportedly, were early blood T cell clone dynamics, with interferon-beta. Peripheral blood showed expansion of tumor-derived TCR clones after radiotherapy and ipilimumab.

Alongside CTLA-4 blockade with ipilimumab, patients with chemo-refractory metastatic non-small-cell lung cancer received focal radiation. This clonotype was sampled from a human donor with non-small cell lung cancer who had stable disease on radiotherapy plus ipilimumab. Material: peripheral blood, obtained from a patient treated with radiotherapy plus ipilimumab.

The CDR3 spells CAWSAPGERRETQYF. The CDR3 bases are TGTGCCTGGAGTGCACCAGGGGAAAGGAGAGAGACCCAGTACTTC. V is TRBV30 and J is TRBJ2-5; D is perhaps TRBD1 (6 bases). The CDR3 loop spans 15 amino acids. V was pared by 1 base and J by 4 bases, with 16 bases between. Germline loops: CDR1 GTSNPN, CDR2 SVGIG (reference sequence).